Below, 13 T cell receptor beta chains from the same sample are listed, as sequenced in a study of T cells in localized non-small cell lung cancer. The protocol was immunoSEQ multiplex PCR, while the TCRdb copy is restricted to in-frame clones and leaves out a portion. Among approximately 14,000 clones listed, approximately 89% were seen once. The sample was peripheral blood mononuclear cells, taken before any cancer treatment. The receptor source for this set is a man aged 40 to 75 with stage III lung adenocarcinoma.

CDR3 nucleotides: TGTGCCAGCAGCACCCTCGGGACAGGTTACGAGCAGTACTTC. Encoded protein: CASSTLGTGYEQYF. This chain connects TRBV11-2 to TRBJ2-7; 8 nucleotides match TRBD1. The CDR3 has 14 residues. Germline assignment: CDR1 SGHAT and CDR2 FQNNGV. V was pared by 5 bases and J by 4 bases, with 7 bases of the junction left unmatched.

The chain combines TRBV27 with TRBJ2-7; 8 nucleotides align to TRBD1. Germline trimming cut 1 base from V and 5 bases from J; bases unmatched to any gene: 13. CDR1 is MNHEY and CDR2 is SMNVEV in the germline V gene (reference sequence). The CDR3 runs 17 residues. Here the CDR3 DNA reads TGTGCCAGCAGTTTATTGGCAAGAGGACAGGGTAATGACGAGCAGTACTTC. Its protein product is CASSLLARGQGNDEQYF.

The rearrangement uses TRBV19 and TRBJ2-5; D is possibly TRBD1 or TRBD2 (5 bases each). Germline-derived CDR1 and CDR2 are LNHDA and SQIVND (reference sequence). The V gene lost 5 bases and the J gene lost 4 bases, with 14 bases spanning the gap. CDR3 size: 14 residues. CDR3 sequence (DNA): TGTGCCAGTAGTTACGGGACGGCGGGAGAGACCCAGTACTTC. Its protein is CASSYGTAGETQYF.

The rearrangement links TRBV18 to TRBJ2-2; 9 bases agree with TRBD1. The germline gives CDR1 KGHSH, CDR2 LQKENI. The V gene end was trimmed by 5 bases and the J gene end by 0 bases; junction bases not matched to a gene: 4. This CDR3 region has 16 residues. CDR3 nucleotide sequence: TGTGCCAGCTCAAACAGACAGGGGGCGAACACCGGGGAGCTGTTTTTT. This translates into CASSNRQGANTGELFF.

This CDR3 is CASSPVTTNEKLFF. The CDR3 DNA is TGTGCCAGTAGCCCGGTTACAACTAATGAAAAACTGTTTTTT. The gene calls are TRBV19 and TRBJ1-4; D is unclear. CDR3 length: 14 amino acids. Per germline, CDR1 LNHDA and CDR2 SQIVND (reference sequence). The ends were cut back, 6 bases at V and 0 bases at J, with 8 bases in the middle.

This chain connects TRBV7-2 to TRBJ2-3; D is ambiguous. Germline CDR1 reads SGHTA; CDR2 reads FQGNSA. CDR3 size: 15 residues. Trimming cost V 5 bases and J 6 bases, with 18 bases left between them. CDR3 DNA sequence: TGTGCCAGCAGCCCCCAGAGTACCACGGAGGATACGCAGTATTTT. The encoded protein is CASSPQSTTEDTQYF.

The V gene is TRBV11-2, the J gene TRBJ2-7, with 10 bases fitting TRBD2. The CDR3 length is 17 residues. Trimming at V came to 3 bases and at J to 2 bases, leaving 10 bases not matched to a gene. Germline CDR1 and CDR2: SGHAT and FQNNGV. CDR3 sequence reads: CASSFTSSGSPTYEQYF. The DNA of the CDR3 is TGTGCCAGCAGCTTTACTTCTAGCGGGAGCCCGACCTACGAGCAGTACTTC.

This clone was counted once. V is TRBV7-2 and J is TRBJ1-3; a weak D match, TRBD1 (5 bases). V lost 5 bases, J lost 0 bases, and 11 bases lay in between. CDR1 is SGHTA, CDR2 FQGNSA, per germline. The CDR3 consists of 15 residues. Here the CDR3 reads CASSGRDSSGNTIYF. As DNA, the CDR3 is TGTGCCAGCAGCGGTCGTGACAGCTCTGGAAACACCATATATTTT.

The V gene is TRBV28, the J gene TRBJ1-4; D unresolved. The CDR3 runs 12 residues. Per the germline V gene, CDR1 is MDHEN and CDR2 is SYDVKM. With 8 bases removed from V and 7 bases from J, the gap between germline ends came to 11 bases. CDR3 sequence (DNA): TGTGCCAGCTCACTGGGCAGTGAAAAACTGTTTTTT. Amino acid sequence: CASSLGSEKLFF. The entire variable domain, with the rest obtained from reference TRBV28 and TRBJ1-4, is as follows: DVKVTQSSRYLVKRTGEKVFLECVQDMDHENMFWYRQDPGLGLRLIYFSYDVKMKEKGDIPEGYSVSREKKERFSLILESASTNQTSMYLCASSLGSEKLFFGSGTQLSVL.

The rearrangement uses TRBV5-1 and TRBJ1-2, with D hard to call. Germline CDR1 SGHRS, CDR2 YFSETQ. The CDR3 has 15 residues. With 4 bases removed from V and 6 bases from J, the gap between germline ends came to 19 bases. This CDR3 is CASSRTGLSGNGYTF. CDR3 in DNA: TGCGCCAGCAGCCGTACCGGGCTCTCCGGGAATGGCTACACCTTC.

The gene calls are TRBV6-4 and TRBJ2-3; TRBD2 matches 15 bases. The ends lost 2 bases at V and 3 bases at J; junction bases unmatched: 3. The germline gives CDR1 MRHNA, CDR2 SNTAGT. The CDR3 loop spans 17 amino acids. In nucleotides, the CDR3 is TGTGCCAGCAGTGACGGACTAGCGGGAGGGACTACAGATACGCAGTATTTT. Protein sequence: CASSDGLAGGTTDTQYF.

This clone showed up just once. Other DNA sequences in this specimen translate into the identical CDR3. The chain combines TRBV7-9 with TRBJ1-1; D gene ambiguous. Germline CDR1 SEHNR, CDR2 FQNEAQ (reference sequence). V was clipped by 2 bases and J by 6 bases, with 4 bases between them. The CDR3 runs 11 residues. Written as DNA, the CDR3 is TGTGCCAGCAGCTTACGGGCTGAAGCTTTCTTT. This sequence encodes CASSLRAEAFF.

The gene calls are TRBV2 and TRBJ2-3; D unresolved. Trimming left V 10 bases short and J 2 bases short, with 10 bases between. From germline, CDR1 is SNHLY and CDR2 FYNNEI. CDR3 size: 12 residues. Here the CDR3 reads CAILDLTDTQYF. The CDR3 DNA sequence: TGTGCCATTTTAGACCTCACAGATACGCAGTATTTT.